Reported below is one T cell receptor beta chain. Its cognate antigen is unknown. This specimen comes from a study of cytomegalovirus exposure and HLA in healthy donors. The study, taken as a whole, reports: Whilst most TCR sequences proved rare, a subset of public TCRs occurred across many donors. In a later analysis, TCR beta V- and J-gene trimming was associated with a missense DCLRE1C variant. Some segments of the V type, notably TRBV6-2 and TRBV6-3, were excluded as indistinguishable. The likely origin of a cluster of highly shared sequence variants was a sequencing artifact.

V was trimmed by 2 bases and J by 7 bases, leaving 14 bases between them. CDR1 MNHEY and CDR2 SMNVEV come from the germline V gene (reference sequence). The CDR3 is 14 residues long. The PCR contained 60 Vbeta and 13 Jbeta primers. TCRdb keeps only in-frame clones here, not all; method: immunoSEQ multiplex PCR. The repertoire includes some 130,000 clones, roughly three quarters of them detected once, and about 1.5% sits in the top ten. This chain uses TRBV27 with TRBJ1-2, with D perhaps TRBD1 (6 bases). The sequence was obtained from a woman in her late teens or twenties in good health and CMV-seronegative. The sequenced sample was PBMCs. The CDR3 reads CASSLRGGGLGYTF. The CDR3 DNA reads as TGTGCCAGCAGTTTAAGGGGAGGGGGACTTGGCTACACCTTC.